One sample yielded the 15 T cell receptor beta chains listed below, sequenced in a study of T cells in Graves' hyperthyroidism and ophthalmopathy. RNA transcripts were the template for amplifying TCR beta CDR3 regions. HTBI primers were used for first-round RT-PCR of the TCR CDR3. In TCRdb, the multiplex PCR reads were re-called with MiXCR into one record per CDR3 protein. Of about 700,000 distinct CDR3 sequences listed, 12% to 15% are singletons. Sequencing was performed on blood. These receptors were obtained from a woman aged 18-29 years with Graves' hyperthyroidism.

In this sample, this clonotype turned up many times. The chain carries TRBV28 and TRBJ1-5; D gene unclear. Germline lookup yields CDR1 MDHEN and CDR2 SYDVKM. The CDR3 is 14 amino acids. Trimming removed 5 bases at V and 3 bases at J, with 11 bases between. The DNA of the CDR3 is TGTGCCAGCAGTATTCAGGAGCTCAATCAGCCCCAGCATTTT. Translation: CASSIQELNQPQHF.

This clonotype was seen ten or more times. V gene TRBV2 combines with J gene TRBJ2-1; a weak D match, TRBD2 (6 bases). Germline lookup yields CDR1 SNHLY and CDR2 FYNNEI. V was shortened by 2 bases and J by 8 bases, with 16 bases between the two germline ends. The CDR3 contains 15 residues. CDR3 in amino acids: CASSELRTNNHEQFF. The CDR3 nucleotides are TGTGCCAGCAGTGAACTCCGGACTAACAACCATGAGCAGTTCTTC.

In the case of this clonotype: A much larger clone lies a single base off, so this may be a read error. The V call is TRBV5-1, the J call TRBJ2-7, with D unclear. V was shortened by 3 bases and J by 7 bases, with 11 bases between the two germline ends. Germline CDR1 is SGHRS and CDR2 is YFSETQ. The CDR3 loop spans 12 amino acids. The CDR3 DNA is TGCGCCAGCAGCTCTTTACCCCATGAGCAGTACTTC. Protein product: CASSSLPHEQYF.

In its sample, this clonotype was seen a few times. A much larger clone differs from this one at a single base, so this may be a read error. The rearrangement joins TRBV18 to TRBJ1-1; TRBD1 matches 7 bases. Losses at the gene ends were 3 bases for V and 11 bases for J; bases not matched to a gene: 9. Germline V lookup: CDR1 KGHSH, CDR2 LQKENI. The CDR3 has 13 amino acids. The CDR3: CASSPPGGGEAFF. The CDR3 DNA is TGTGCCAGCTCACCCCCAGGGGGGGGCGAGGCTTTCTTT.

This clonotype was recorded many times. The V and J genes are TRBV7-9 and TRBJ1-2; D is unresolved. CDR3 size: 14 residues. Trimming stripped 5 bases from V and 4 bases from J, with 14 bases between. The V gene's germline CDR1 is SEHNR and CDR2 FQNEAQ (reference sequence). CDR3 region: CASSLTRMSYGYTF. CDR3 DNA: TGTGCCAGCAGCCTAACTCGAATGTCCTATGGCTACACCTTC.

Many counts were recorded for this clonotype. In DNA, the CDR3 is TGTGCCAGCAGCAAGGGCTGGGGAGGCGAGCAGTACTTC. It is translated as CASSKGWGGEQYF. The J gene is TRBJ2-7, the V gene TRBV7-6; possibly TRBD2 for D (6 bases). Germline CDR1 reads SGHVS; CDR2 reads FNYEAQ. The CDR3 is 13 amino acids. V shed 5 bases and J shed 6 bases, with 14 bases lying between them. Supplemented by reference TRBV7-6 and TRBJ2-7, the full variable domain reads GAGVSQSPRYKVTKRGQDVALRCDPISGHVSLYWYRQALGQGPEFLTYFNYEAQQDKSGLPNDRFSAERPEGSISTLTIQRTEQRDSAMYRCASSKGWGGEQYFGPGTRLTVT.

With respect to this clonotype: A single base separates this from a much larger clone, so it may be a read error. The chain uses TRBV7-8 and TRBJ2-1; 8 bases agree with TRBD2. The CDR3 has 17 amino acids. The ends lost 7 bases at V and 9 bases at J; junction bases unmatched: 20. Germline values: CDR1 SGHVS, CDR2 FQNEAQ. CDR3 sequence reads: CASTKRSQRENGGEQFF. CDR3 DNA: TGTGCCAGCACCAAAAGGAGCCAGCGGGAGAACGGAGGTGAGCAGTTCTTC.

The chain has TRBV20-1 and TRBJ2-4; perhaps D is TRBD1 or TRBD2 (6 bases each). Germline V gives CDR1 DFQATT, CDR2 SNEGSKA (reference sequence). The germline V and J ends were trimmed by 5 bases and 3 bases, with 20 bases remaining between them. The CDR3 is 16 residues long. CDR3 in amino acids: CSASMRGEWVKNIQYF. DNA for the CDR3: TGCAGTGCTTCCATGAGGGGGGAGTGGGTCAAAAACATTCAGTACTTC.

This clonotype has more than one count but fewer than ten. The V and J genes are TRBV24-1 and TRBJ2-2, with TRBD2 matching over 10 bases. The germline V gene has CDR1 KGHDR and CDR2 SFDVKD. CDR3 length: 15 amino acids. The ends lost 6 bases at V and 2 bases at J; junction bases unmatched: 2. CDR3 region: CATSLAGANTGELFF. CDR3 bases: TGTGCCACCAGTCTAGCGGGAGCTAACACCGGGGAGCTGTTTTTT.

The gene calls are TRBV7-2 and TRBJ2-6; D is ambiguous. The germline gives CDR1 SGHTA, CDR2 FQGNSA. The CDR3 length is 15 residues. Trimming cost V 5 bases and J 0 bases, with 8 bases left between them. The CDR3 protein is CASSRSSSGANVLTF. CDR3 coding DNA: TGTGCCAGCAGCCGGTCGAGCTCTGGGGCCAACGTCCTGACTTTC.

The V call is TRBV4-1, the J call TRBJ2-1; D might be TRBD2 (6 bases). Germline V gene lookup returns CDR1 MGHRA and CDR2 YSYEKL. V dropped 7 bases and J dropped 2 bases, with 15 bases sitting between them. CDR3 length: 15 residues. DNA of the CDR3: TGCGCCAGCACTTGGGGGGTAGGGCCCTACAATGAGCAGTTCTTC. As protein: CASTWGVGPYNEQFF.

This clonotype was seen at least ten times. V usage is TRBV29-1 and J usage is TRBJ1-2, with TRBD1 matching over 7 bases. Germline lookup yields CDR1 SQVTM and CDR2 ANQGSEA. Losses at the gene ends were 3 bases for V and 2 bases for J; bases not matched to a gene: 9. The length of the CDR3 is 15 residues. The CDR3 region has the DNA TGCAGCGTTGACCTCCCTCGGGACAGCAACTATGGCTACACCTTC. This gives the protein CSVDLPRDSNYGYTF.

The sample holds many counts of this clonotype. The chain employs TRBV2 and TRBJ1-1; D unclear. Germline V gene data show CDR1 as SNHLY and CDR2 as FYNNEI. This CDR3 has 11 amino acids. V lost 6 bases, J lost 8 bases, and 10 bases lay in between. This CDR3 reads CASSALGEAFF. CDR3 nucleotide sequence: TGTGCCAGCAGCGCCCTCGGGGAAGCTTTCTTT.

This clonotype was counted only a few times. V and J are TRBV20-1 and TRBJ2-7; TRBD2 agrees at 7 bases. V shed 6 bases, J shed 0 bases, and the junction held 2 bases outside the gene matches. The CDR3 sequence is 12 residues long. Germline V CDR1 and CDR2: DFQATT, SNEGSKA (reference sequence). CDR3 DNA: TGCAGTGCCCCTAGCGGCTCCTACGAGCAGTACTTC. Protein product: CSAPSGSYEQYF.

This clonotype was counted many times. The rearrangement joins TRBV3-1 to TRBJ1-5, with D tentatively TRBD1 (5 bases). The CDR3 sequence is 15 residues long. Germline V lookup: CDR1 LGHDT, CDR2 YNNKEL (reference sequence). V gave up 3 bases and J gave up 4 bases, with 13 bases separating them. The DNA of the CDR3 is TGTGCCAGCAGCCAGGGGCAGACGGTGAATCAGCCCCAGCATTTT. It is translated as CASSQGQTVNQPQHF.